This TCR beta chain was sequenced in a study of blood T cell repertoires in COVID-19. Study summary: Both acute and convalescent COVID-19 samples were obtained from the United States, Italy and Spain. T cells, B-cell-depleted T cells, or PBMCs provided the cDNA or gDNA that served as material.

In terms of age and location, participants ranged from roughly 18 to 90 years and lived in under 30 US areas. In the source study's methods: Reference gene primers were amplified, and this amplification served to estimate nucleated cell counts. Here immunoSEQ multiplex PCR was the method, and the copy in TCRdb shows in-frame clones only, minus some. The D gene and trimming were derived from the DNA, and the V and J assignments and clone size from that table. The sample has approximately 150,000 clones, around 83% seen once. Trimming took off 4 bases at V and 1 base at J, with 11 bases between the two ends. The CDR3 has 14 amino acids. Germline V CDR1 and CDR2: SGHRS, YFSETQ.

The sequencing input was PBMCs or T cells enriched from blood (not recorded which). The receptor's source is a man aged 50 to 59 who had recovered from COVID-19. The chain links TRBV5-1 to TRBJ1-1; D might be TRBD1 (6 bases). CDR3 protein: CASSIGQTNTEAFF. CDR3 in DNA: TGCGCCAGCAGCATCGGACAGACGAACACTGAAGCTTTCTTT.